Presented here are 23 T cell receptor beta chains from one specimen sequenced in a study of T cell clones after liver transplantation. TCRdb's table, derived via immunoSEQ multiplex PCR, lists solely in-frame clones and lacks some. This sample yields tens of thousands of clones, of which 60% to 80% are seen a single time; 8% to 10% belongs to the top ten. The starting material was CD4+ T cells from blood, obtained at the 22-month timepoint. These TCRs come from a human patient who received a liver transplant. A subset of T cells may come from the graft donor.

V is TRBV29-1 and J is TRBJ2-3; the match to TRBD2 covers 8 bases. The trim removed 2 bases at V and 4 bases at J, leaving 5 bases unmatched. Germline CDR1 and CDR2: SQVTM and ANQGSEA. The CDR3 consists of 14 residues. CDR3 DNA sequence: TGCAGCGTTGAACGTTCGGGGGGGCCAGATACGCAGTATTTT. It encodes CSVERSGGPDTQYF.

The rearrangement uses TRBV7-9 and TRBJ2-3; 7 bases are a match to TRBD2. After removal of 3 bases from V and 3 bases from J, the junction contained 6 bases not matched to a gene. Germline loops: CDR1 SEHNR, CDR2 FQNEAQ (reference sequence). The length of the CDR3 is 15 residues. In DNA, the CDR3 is TGTGCCAGCAGCTTCTGGGAGGGAGTTACAGATACGCAGTATTTT. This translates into CASSFWEGVTDTQYF. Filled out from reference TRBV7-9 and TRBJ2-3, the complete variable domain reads DTGVSQNPRHKITKRGQNVTFRCDPISEHNRLYWYRQTLGQGPEFLTYFQNEAQLEKSRLLSDRFSAERPKGSFSTLEIQRTEQGDSAMYLCASSFWEGVTDTQYFGPGTRLTVL.

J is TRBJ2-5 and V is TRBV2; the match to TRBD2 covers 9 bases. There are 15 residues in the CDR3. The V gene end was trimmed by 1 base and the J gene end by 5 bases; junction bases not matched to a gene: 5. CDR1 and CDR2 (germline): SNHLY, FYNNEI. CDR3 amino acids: CASSEVAGEVETQYF. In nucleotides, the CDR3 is TGTGCCAGCAGTGAAGTAGCGGGGGAGGTGGAGACCCAGTACTTC.

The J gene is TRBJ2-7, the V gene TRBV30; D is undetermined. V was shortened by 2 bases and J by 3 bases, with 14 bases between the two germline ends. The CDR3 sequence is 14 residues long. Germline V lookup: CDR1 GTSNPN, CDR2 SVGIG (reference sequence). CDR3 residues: CAWSSQLLGYEQYF. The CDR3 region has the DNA TGTGCCTGGAGTTCCCAATTGCTGGGCTACGAGCAGTACTTC. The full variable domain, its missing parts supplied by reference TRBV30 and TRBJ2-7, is SQTIHQWPATLVQPVGSPLSLECTVEGTSNPNLYWYRQAAGRGLQLLFYSVGIGQISSEVPQNLSASRPQDRQFILSSKKLLLSDSGFYLCAWSSQLLGYEQYFGPGTRLTVT.

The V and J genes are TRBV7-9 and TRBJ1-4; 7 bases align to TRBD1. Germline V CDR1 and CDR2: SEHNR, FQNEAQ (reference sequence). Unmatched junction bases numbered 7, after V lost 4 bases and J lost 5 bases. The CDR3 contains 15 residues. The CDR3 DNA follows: TGTGCCAGCAGCTCCCCCCGGGACAGAAATGAAAAACTGTTTTTT. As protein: CASSSPRDRNEKLFF.

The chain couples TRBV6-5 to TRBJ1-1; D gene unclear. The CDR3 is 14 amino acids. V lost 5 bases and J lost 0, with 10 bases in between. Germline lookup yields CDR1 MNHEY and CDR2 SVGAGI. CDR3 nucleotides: TGTGCCAGCAGTCTGCTACAGATGAACACTGAAGCTTTCTTT. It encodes CASSLLQMNTEAFF.

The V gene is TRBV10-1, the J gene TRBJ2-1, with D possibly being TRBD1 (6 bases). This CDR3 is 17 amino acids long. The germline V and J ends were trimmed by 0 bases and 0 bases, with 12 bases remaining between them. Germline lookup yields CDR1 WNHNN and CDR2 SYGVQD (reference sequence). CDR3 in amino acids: CASSESTGPSSYNEQFF. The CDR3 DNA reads TGCGCCAGCAGTGAGTCCACAGGGCCGAGCTCCTACAATGAGCAGTTCTTC.

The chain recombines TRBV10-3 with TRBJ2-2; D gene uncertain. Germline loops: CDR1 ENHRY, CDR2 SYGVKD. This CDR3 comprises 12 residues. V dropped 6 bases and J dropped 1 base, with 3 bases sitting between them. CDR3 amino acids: CAISQNTGELFF. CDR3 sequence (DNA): TGTGCCATCAGCCAGAACACCGGGGAGCTGTTTTTT.

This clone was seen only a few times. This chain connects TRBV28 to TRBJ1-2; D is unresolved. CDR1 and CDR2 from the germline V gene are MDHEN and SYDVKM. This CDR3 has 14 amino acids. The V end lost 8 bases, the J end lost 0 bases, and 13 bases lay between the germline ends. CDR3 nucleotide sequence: TGTGCCAGCTTAGGGATCCCGACTAACTATGGCTACACCTTC. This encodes CASLGIPTNYGYTF.

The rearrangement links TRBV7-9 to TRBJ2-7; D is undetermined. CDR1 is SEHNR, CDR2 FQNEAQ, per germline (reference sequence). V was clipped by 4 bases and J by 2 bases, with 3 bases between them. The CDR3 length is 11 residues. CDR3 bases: TGTGCCAGCAGCTCTCCCTACGAGCAGTACTTC. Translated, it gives CASSSPYEQYF.

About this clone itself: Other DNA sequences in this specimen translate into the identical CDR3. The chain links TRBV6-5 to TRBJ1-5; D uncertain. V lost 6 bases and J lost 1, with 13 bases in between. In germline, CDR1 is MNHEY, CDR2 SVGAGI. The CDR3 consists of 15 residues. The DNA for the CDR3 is TGTGCCAGCAGGCCCCCAGGTTCCAGCAATCAGCCCCAGCATTTT. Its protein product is CASRPPGSSNQPQHF.

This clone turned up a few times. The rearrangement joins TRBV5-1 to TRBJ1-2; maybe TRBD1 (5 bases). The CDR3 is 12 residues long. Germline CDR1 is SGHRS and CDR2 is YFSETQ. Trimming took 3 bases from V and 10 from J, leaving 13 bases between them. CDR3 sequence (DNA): TGCGCCAGCAGCTGGGGGGACGGAGTCTACACCTTC. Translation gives CASSWGDGVYTF.

In DNA form, the CDR3 reads TGTGCCAGCAGTGCACTGGGGGAGGTGCAGTATTTT. Its translation: CASSALGEVQYF. The genes are TRBV6-1 and TRBJ2-3, with D maybe TRBD2 (6 bases). There are 12 residues in the CDR3. Deletions cut 4 bases from V and 11 bases from J, with 13 bases between. Germline V CDR1 and CDR2: MNHNS, SASEGT.

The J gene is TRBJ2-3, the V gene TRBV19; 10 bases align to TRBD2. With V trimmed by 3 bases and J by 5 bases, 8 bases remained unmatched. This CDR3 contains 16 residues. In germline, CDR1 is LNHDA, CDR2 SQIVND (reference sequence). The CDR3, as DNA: TGTGCCAGTAGTATCCTAGCGGGGGCGGATGGAGATACGCAGTATTTT. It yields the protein CASSILAGADGDTQYF.

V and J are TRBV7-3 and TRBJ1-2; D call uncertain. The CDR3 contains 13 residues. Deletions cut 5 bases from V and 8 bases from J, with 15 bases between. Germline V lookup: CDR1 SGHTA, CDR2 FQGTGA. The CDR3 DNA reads TGTGCCAGCAGCCTAAACGGCGGAGAGGGCTACACCTTC. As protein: CASSLNGGEGYTF.

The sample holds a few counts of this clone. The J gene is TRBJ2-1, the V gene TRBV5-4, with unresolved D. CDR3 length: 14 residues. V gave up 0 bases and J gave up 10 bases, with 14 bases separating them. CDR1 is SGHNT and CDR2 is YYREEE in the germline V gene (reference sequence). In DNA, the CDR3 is TGTGCCAGCAGCTTGGGCCAAAGCCAAGGGGAGCAGTTCTTC. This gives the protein CASSLGQSQGEQFF.

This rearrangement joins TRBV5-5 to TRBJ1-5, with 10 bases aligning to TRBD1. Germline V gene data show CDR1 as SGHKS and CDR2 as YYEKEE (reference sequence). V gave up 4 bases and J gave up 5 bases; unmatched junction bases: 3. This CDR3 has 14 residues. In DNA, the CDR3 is TGTGCCAGCAGCCGAGGACAGGGGGATCAGCCCCAGCATTTT. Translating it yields CASSRGQGDQPQHF.

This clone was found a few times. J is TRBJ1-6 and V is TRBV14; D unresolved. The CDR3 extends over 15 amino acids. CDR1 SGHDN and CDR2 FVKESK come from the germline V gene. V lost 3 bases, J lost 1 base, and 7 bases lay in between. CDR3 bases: TGTGCCAGCAGCCAGAGCATGTCCTATAATTCACCCCTCCACTTT. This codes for CASSQSMSYNSPLHF.

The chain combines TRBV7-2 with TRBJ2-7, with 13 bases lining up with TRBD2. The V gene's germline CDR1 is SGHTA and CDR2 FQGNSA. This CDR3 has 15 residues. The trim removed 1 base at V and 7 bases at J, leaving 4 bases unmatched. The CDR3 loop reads CASSLVLAGGREQYF. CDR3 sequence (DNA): TGTGCCAGCAGCTTAGTACTAGCGGGGGGGCGGGAGCAGTACTTC.

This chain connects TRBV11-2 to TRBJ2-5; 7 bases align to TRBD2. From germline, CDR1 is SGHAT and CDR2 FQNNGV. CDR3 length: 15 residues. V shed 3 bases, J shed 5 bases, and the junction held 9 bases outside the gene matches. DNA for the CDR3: TGTGCCAGCAGCTTCCGGGCGGGGGAACGGGAGACCCAGTACTTC. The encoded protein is CASSFRAGERETQYF.

The CDR3 protein is CASSPAAGSSGNTIYF. CDR3 coding DNA: TGCGCCAGCAGCCCCGCGGCCGGGAGCTCTGGAAACACCATATATTTT. This sequence joins TRBV5-1 and TRBJ1-3; D remains ambiguous. This CDR3 has 16 residues. The germline V gene has CDR1 SGHRS and CDR2 YFSETQ. V was cut by 4 bases and J by 0 bases, with 14 bases left in between. Full variable domain (missing parts from reference TRBV5-1 and TRBJ1-3): KAGVTQTPRYLIKTRGQQVTLSCSPISGHRSVSWYQQTPGQGLQFLFEYFSETQRNKGNFPGRFSGRQFSNSRSEMNVSTLELGDSALYLCASSPAAGSSGNTIYFGEGSWLTVV.

The CDR3 region has the DNA TGTGCCAGCAGCCAAGAAGGTCGAGTAGTTAACTATGGCTACACCTTC. Translation: CASSQEGRVVNYGYTF. This sequence joins TRBV14 and TRBJ1-2, with unresolved D. This CDR3 is 16 amino acids long. Germline-derived CDR1 and CDR2 are SGHDN and FVKESK. Between the trimmed V and J ends, which lost 0 bases and 1 base, there was a span of 12 bases.

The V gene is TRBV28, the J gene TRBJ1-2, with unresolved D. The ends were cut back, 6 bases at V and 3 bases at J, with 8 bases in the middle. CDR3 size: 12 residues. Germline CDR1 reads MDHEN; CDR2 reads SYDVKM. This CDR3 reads CASRLGDYGYTF. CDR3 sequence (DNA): TGTGCCAGCAGGCTCGGCGACTATGGCTACACCTTC.